Each of the 5 T cell receptor beta chains below was sequenced from the same sample in a study of control samples from healthy donors and cancer patients. TCRdb's table, derived via immunoSEQ multiplex PCR, lists solely in-frame clones and lacks some. Among about 250,000 clones listed, over 75% were seen once. Sequenced material: PBMCs. Receptors were obtained from a woman aged 60-75 years with lung cancer.

The rearrangement joins TRBV15 to TRBJ2-3; D uncertain. The ends were cut back, 3 bases at V and 0 bases at J, with 13 bases in the middle. Germline-derived CDR1 and CDR2 are LNHNV and YYDKDF (reference sequence). The CDR3 has 16 amino acids. CDR3 coding DNA: TGTGCCACCAGCAGTAACCCCGGAGATAGCACAGATACGCAGTATTTT. Its translation: CATSSNPGDSTDTQYF.

The rearrangement uses TRBV18 and TRBJ2-4; D is ambiguous. The germline V and J ends were trimmed by 3 bases and 5 bases, with 11 bases remaining between them. The CDR3 totals 14 residues. Germline loops: CDR1 KGHSH, CDR2 LQKENI. The DNA for the CDR3 is TGTGCCAGCTCACCTCAATCGTCCCAAAACATTCAGTACTTC. This encodes CASSPQSSQNIQYF.

The V call is TRBV3-1 (or the pseudogene TRBV3-2), the J call TRBJ1-1, with D possibly being TRBD1 (5 bases). This CDR3 is built from 14 residues. V was clipped by 3 bases and J by 4 bases, with 12 bases between them. The germline CDR1 and CDR2 sequences are LGHDT and YNNKEL (reference sequence). This chain's CDR3 is CASSQFLGGTEAFF. The DNA of the CDR3 is TGTGCCAGCAGCCAGTTTTTGGGGGGCACTGAAGCTTTCTTT.

The chain combines TRBV27 with TRBJ2-6; D may correspond to TRBD1 or TRBD2 (5 bases each). Germline assignment: CDR1 MNHEY and CDR2 SMNVEV (reference sequence). Trimming cost V 0 bases and J 4 bases, with 10 bases left between them. The CDR3 spans 16 residues. The CDR3 loop is CASSLSRGTGANVLTF. As DNA, the CDR3 is TGTGCCAGCAGTTTATCGAGGGGTACCGGGGCCAACGTCCTGACTTTC.

The chain couples TRBV5-1 to TRBJ2-2; D not resolved. V was shortened by 0 bases and J by 4 bases, with 16 bases between the two germline ends. The CDR3 loop spans 17 amino acids. Germline loops: CDR1 SGHRS, CDR2 YFSETQ. The CDR3 region is CASSLVVANDGTGELFF. CDR3 coding DNA: TGCGCCAGCAGCTTGGTAGTGGCAAACGATGGCACCGGGGAGCTGTTTTTT.